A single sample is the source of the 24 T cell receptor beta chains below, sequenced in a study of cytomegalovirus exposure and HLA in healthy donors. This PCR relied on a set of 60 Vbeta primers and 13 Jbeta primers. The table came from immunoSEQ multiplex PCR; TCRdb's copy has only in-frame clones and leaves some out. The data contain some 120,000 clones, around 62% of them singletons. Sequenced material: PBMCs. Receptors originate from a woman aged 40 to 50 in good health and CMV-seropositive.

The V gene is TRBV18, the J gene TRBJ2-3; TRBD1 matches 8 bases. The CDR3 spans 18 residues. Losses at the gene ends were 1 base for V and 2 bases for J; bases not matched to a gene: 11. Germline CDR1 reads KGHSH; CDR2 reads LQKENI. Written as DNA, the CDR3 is TGTGCCAGCTCACCACGAAGGGCGACAGGGGTTACCACAGATACGCAGTATTTT. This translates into CASSPRRATGVTTDTQYF.

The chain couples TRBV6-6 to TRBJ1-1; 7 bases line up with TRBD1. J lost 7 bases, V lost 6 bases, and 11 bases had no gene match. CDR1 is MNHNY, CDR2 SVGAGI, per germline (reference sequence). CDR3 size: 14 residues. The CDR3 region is CASSLLRDSREAFF. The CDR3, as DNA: TGTGCCAGCAGCTTATTGCGGGACAGTCGTGAAGCTTTCTTT.

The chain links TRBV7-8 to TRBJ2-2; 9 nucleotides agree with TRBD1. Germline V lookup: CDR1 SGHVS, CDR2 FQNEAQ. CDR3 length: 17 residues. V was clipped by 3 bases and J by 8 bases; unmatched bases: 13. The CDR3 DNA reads TGTGCCAGCAGCTTTGGTCCGGGACAGGGACTTACTGGGGAGCTGTTTTTT. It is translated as CASSFGPGQGLTGELFF.

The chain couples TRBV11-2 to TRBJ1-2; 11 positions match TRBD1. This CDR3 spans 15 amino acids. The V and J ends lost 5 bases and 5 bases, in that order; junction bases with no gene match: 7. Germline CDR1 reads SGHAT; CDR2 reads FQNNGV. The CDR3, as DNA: TGTGCCAGCAGCGACGGGACAGGGGGTTGGTATGGCTACACCTTC. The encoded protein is CASSDGTGGWYGYTF. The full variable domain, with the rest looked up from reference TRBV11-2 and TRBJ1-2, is EAGVAQSPRYKIIEKRQSVAFWCNPISGHATLYWYQQILGQGPKLLIQFQNNGVVDDSQLPKDRFSAERLKGVDSTLKIQPAKLEDSAVYLCASSDGTGGWYGYTFGSGTRLTVV.

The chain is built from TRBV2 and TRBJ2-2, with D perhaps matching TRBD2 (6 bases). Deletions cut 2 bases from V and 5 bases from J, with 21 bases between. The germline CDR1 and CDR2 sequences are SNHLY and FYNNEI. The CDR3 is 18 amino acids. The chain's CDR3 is CASSEFRRAGAGTGELFF. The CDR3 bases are TGTGCCAGCAGTGAATTTCGAAGGGCCGGGGCGGGGACCGGGGAGCTGTTTTTT. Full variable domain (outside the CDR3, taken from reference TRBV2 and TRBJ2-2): EPEVTQTPSHQVTQMGQEVILRCVPISNHLYFYWYRQILGQKVEFLVSFYNNEISEKSEIFDDQFSVERPDGSNFTLKIRSTKLEDSAMYFCASSEFRRAGAGTGELFFGEGSRLTVL.

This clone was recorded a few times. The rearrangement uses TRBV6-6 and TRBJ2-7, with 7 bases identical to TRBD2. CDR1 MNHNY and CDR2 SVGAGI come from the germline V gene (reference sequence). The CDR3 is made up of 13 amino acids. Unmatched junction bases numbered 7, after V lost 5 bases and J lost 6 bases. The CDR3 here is CASSAGVLLEQYF. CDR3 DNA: TGTGCCAGCAGTGCGGGGGTCCTCCTCGAGCAGTACTTC.

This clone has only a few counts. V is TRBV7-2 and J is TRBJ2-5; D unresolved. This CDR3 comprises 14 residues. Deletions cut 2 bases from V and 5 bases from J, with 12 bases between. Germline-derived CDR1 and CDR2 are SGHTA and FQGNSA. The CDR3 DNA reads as TGTGCCAGCAGCTTATCCTCTATGGAGGAGACCCAGTACTTC. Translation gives CASSLSSMEETQYF.

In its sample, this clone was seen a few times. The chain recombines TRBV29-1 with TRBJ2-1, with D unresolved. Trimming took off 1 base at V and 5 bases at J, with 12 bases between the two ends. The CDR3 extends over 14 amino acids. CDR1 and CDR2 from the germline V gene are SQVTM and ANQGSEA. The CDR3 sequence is CSVEVFAVDNEQFF. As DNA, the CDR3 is TGCAGCGTTGAAGTATTCGCCGTAGACAATGAGCAGTTCTTC.

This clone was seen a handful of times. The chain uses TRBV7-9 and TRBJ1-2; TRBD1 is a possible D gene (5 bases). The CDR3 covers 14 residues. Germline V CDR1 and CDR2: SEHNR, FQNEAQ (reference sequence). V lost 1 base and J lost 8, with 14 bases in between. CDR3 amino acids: CASSLGGVPGGYTF. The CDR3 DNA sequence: TGTGCCAGCAGCTTAGGGGGGGTTCCGGGCGGCTACACCTTC.

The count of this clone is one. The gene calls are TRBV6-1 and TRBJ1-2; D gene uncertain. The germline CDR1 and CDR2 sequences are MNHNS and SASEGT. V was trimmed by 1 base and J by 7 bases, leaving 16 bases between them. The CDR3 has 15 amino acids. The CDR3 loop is CASSEGGILYSGYTF. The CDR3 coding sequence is TGTGCCAGCAGTGAAGGAGGGATTTTGTACTCTGGCTACACCTTC.

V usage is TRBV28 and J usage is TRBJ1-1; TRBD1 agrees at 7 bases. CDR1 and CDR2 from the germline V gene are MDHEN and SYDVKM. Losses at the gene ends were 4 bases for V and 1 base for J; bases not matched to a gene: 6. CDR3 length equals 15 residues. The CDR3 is CASSSGGRKNTEAFF. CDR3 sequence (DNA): TGTGCCAGCAGTTCAGGGGGAAGGAAGAACACTGAAGCTTTCTTT.

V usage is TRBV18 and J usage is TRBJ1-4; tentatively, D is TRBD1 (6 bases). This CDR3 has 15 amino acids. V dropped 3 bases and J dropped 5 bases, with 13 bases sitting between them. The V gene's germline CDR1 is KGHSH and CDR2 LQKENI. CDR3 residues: CASSPKNRENEKLFF. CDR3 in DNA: TGTGCCAGCTCACCTAAAAACAGGGAAAATGAAAAACTGTTTTTT.

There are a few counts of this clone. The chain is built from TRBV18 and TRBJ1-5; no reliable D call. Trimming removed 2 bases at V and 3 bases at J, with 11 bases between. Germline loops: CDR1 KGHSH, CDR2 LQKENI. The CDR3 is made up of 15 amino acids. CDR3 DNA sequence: TGTGCCAGCTCACCAAGTCAGGCAGTCAATCAGCCCCAGCATTTT. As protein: CASSPSQAVNQPQHF.

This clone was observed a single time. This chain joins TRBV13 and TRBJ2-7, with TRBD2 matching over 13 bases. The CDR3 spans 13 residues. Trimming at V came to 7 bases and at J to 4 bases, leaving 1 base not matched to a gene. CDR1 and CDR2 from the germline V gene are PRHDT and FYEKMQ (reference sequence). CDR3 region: CASMTSGRYEQYF. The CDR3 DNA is TGTGCCAGCATGACTAGCGGGAGGTACGAGCAGTACTTC.

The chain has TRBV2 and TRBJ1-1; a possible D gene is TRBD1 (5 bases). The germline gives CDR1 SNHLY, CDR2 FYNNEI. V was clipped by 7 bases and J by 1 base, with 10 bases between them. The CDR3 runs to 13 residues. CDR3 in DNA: TGTGCCAGCAATAGACAGCAGAACACTGAAGCTTTCTTT. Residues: CASNRQQNTEAFF.

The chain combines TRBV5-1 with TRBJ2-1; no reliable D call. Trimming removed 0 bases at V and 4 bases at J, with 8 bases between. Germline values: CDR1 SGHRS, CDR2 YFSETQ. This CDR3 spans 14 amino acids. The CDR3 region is CASSLGTAYNEQFF. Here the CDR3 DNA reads TGCGCCAGCAGCTTGGGTACAGCATACAATGAGCAGTTCTTC. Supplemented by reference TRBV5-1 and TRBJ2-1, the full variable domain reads KAGVTQTPRYLIKTRGQQVTLSCSPISGHRSVSWYQQTPGQGLQFLFEYFSETQRNKGNFPGRFSGRQFSNSRSEMNVSTLELGDSALYLCASSLGTAYNEQFFGPGTRLTVL.

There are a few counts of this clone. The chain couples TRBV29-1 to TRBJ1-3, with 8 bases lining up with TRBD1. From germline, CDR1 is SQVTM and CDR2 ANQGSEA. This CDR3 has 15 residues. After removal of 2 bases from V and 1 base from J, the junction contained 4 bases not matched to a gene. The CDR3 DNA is TGCAGCGTTGAATTGACAGGGGTATCTGGAAACACCATATATTTT. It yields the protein CSVELTGVSGNTIYF.

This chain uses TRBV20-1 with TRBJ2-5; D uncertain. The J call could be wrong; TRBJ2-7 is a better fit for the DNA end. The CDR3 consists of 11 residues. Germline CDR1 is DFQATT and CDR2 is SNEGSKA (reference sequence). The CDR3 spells CSARNSYEQYF. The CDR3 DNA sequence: TGCAGTGCTAGAAACTCGTACGAGCAGTACTTC.

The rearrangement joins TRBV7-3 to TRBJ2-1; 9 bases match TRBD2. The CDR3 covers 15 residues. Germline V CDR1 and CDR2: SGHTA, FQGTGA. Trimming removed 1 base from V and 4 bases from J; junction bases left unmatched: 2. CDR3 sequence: CASSLRLAGYNEQFF. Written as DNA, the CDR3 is TGTGCCAGCAGCTTAAGGCTAGCGGGGTACAATGAGCAGTTCTTC.

In nucleotides, the CDR3 is TGTGCTAGTGCCCAGACAGACTATGGCTACACCTTC. It translates to CASAQTDYGYTF. The rearrangement joins TRBV12-5 to TRBJ1-2; D may be TRBD1 (5 bases). This CDR3 comprises 12 residues. From germline, CDR1 is LGHNT and CDR2 FRNRAP. V was trimmed by 7 bases and J by 3 bases, leaving 9 bases between them. Drawing the rest from reference TRBV12-5 and TRBJ1-2, the complete variable domain is DARVTQTPRHKVTEMGQEVTMRCQPILGHNTVFWYRQTMMQGLELLAYFRNRAPLDDSGMPKDRFSAEMPDATLATLKIQPSEPRDSAVYFCASAQTDYGYTFGSGTRLTVV.

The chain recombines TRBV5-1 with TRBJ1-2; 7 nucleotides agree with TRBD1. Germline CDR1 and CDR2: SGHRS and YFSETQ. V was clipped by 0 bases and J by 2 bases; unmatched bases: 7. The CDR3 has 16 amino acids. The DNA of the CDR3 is TGCGCCAGCAGCTTGGTGTCCGGGACAGAAAACTATGGCTACACCTTC. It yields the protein CASSLVSGTENYGYTF.

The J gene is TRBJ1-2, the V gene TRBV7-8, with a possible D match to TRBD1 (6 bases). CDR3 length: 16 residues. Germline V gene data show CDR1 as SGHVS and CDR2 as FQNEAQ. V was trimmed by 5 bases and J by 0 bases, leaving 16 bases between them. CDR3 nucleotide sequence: TGTGCCAGCAGCGTGGGGGTCAGGGGCACTAACTATGGCTACACCTTC. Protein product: CASSVGVRGTNYGYTF.

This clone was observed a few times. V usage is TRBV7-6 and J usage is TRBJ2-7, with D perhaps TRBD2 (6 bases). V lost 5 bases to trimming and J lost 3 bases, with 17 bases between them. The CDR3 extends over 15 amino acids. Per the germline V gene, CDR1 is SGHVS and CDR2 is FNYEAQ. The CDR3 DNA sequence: TGTGCCAGCAGCCACCACGGGGGAGCGGGCTACGAGCAGTACTTC. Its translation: CASSHHGGAGYEQYF.

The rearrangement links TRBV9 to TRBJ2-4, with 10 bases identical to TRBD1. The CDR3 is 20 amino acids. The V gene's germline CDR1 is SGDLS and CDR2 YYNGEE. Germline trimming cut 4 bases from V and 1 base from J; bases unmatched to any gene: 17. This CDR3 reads CASSQPVGTGVKRAKNIQYF. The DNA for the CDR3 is TGTGCCAGCAGCCAACCTGTTGGGACAGGGGTGAAGAGGGCCAAAAACATTCAGTACTTC.